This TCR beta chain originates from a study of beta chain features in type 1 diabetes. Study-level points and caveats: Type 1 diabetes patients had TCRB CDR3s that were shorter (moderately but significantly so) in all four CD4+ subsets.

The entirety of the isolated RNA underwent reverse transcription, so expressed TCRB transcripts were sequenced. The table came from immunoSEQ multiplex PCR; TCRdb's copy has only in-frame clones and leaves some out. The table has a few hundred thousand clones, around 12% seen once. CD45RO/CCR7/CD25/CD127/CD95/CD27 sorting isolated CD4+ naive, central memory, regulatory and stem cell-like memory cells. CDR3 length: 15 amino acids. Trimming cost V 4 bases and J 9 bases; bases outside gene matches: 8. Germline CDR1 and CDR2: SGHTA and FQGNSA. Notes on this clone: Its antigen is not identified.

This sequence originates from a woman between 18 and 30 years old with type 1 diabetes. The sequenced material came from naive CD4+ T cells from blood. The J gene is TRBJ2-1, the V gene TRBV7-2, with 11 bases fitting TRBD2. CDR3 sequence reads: CASSSTSGVFGEQFF. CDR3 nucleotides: TGTGCCAGCAGCTCGACTAGCGGGGTATTTGGTGAGCAGTTCTTC. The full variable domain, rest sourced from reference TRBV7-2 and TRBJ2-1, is GAGVSQSPSNKVTEKGKDVELRCDPISGHTALYWYRQSLGQGLEFLIYFQGNSAPDKSGLPSDRFSAERTGGSVSTLTIQRTQQEDSAVYLCASSSTSGVFGEQFFGPGTRLTVL.